The 10 T cell receptor beta chains listed next were all sequenced from one sample in a study of long-term antiretroviral therapy in people with HIV. Version v3.0 of the immunoSEQ assay ran at survey level. The method was immunoSEQ multiplex PCR; TCRdb's version includes in-frame clones alone and lacks a portion of them. Here the sample spans more than 20,000 clones, around 85% being singletons. This sample comprised unsorted PBMCs, obtained 2.3 years after starting antiretroviral therapy. These receptors all come from a man in his forties with HIV.

The V call is TRBV7-9, the J call TRBJ1-3; D is undetermined. Germline values: CDR1 SEHNR, CDR2 FQNEAQ (reference sequence). This CDR3 has 16 residues. V dropped 6 bases and J dropped 0 bases, with 15 bases sitting between them. CDR3 nucleotides: TGTGCCAGCAGTCCCAACACTGGAAGCTCTGGAAACACCATATATTTT. This translates into CASSPNTGSSGNTIYF.

The chain is built from TRBV9 and TRBJ2-3; no reliable D call. Between the trimmed V and J ends, which lost 4 bases and 4 bases, there was a span of 22 bases. The CDR3 runs to 17 residues. The V gene's germline CDR1 is SGDLS and CDR2 YYNGEE. CDR3 loop: CASSPSGSRAESDTQYF. The CDR3 region has the DNA TGTGCCAGCAGCCCTAGTGGGTCCCGGGCCGAATCAGATACGCAGTATTTT.

The genes are TRBV7-2 and TRBJ2-2; D is undetermined. The CDR3 is 15 amino acids. V dropped 0 bases and J dropped 7 bases, with 12 bases sitting between them. The germline gives CDR1 SGHTA, CDR2 FQGNSA. CDR3 in DNA: TGTGCCAGCAGCTTAGCCGGCCTGGGCGGCGGGGAGCTGTTTTTT. It encodes CASSLAGLGGGELFF.

V and J are TRBV7-2 and TRBJ2-2; a possible D gene is TRBD1 (6 bases). There are 15 residues in the CDR3. V lost 6 bases and J 1 base, leaving 12 bases between the germline ends. Germline-derived CDR1 and CDR2 are SGHTA and FQGNSA. This CDR3 reads CASSSQGQNTGELFF. The CDR3 DNA reads as TGTGCCAGCAGTTCACAGGGCCAGAACACCGGGGAGCTGTTTTTT.

The gene calls are TRBV7-9 and TRBJ1-1, with 7 bases lining up with TRBD1. The junction had 13 bases not matched to a gene; V was cut back by 4 bases and J by 11 bases. The CDR3 length is 14 residues. Looked up from germline, CDR1 is SEHNR and CDR2 is FQNEAQ (reference sequence). CDR3 bases: TGTGCCAGCAGCTCTCAGACAGGGTTTTATTCGGCTTTCTTT. The encoded protein is CASSSQTGFYSAFF. Drawing the rest from reference TRBV7-9 and TRBJ1-1, the complete variable domain is DTGVSQNPRHKITKRGQNVTFRCDPISEHNRLYWYRQTLGQGPEFLTYFQNEAQLEKSRLLSDRFSAERPKGSFSTLEIQRTEQGDSAMYLCASSSQTGFYSAFFGQGTRLTVV.

In its sample, this clone was seen a few times. The chain couples TRBV14 to TRBJ1-5; D possibly corresponds to TRBD1 (5 bases). This CDR3 contains 15 residues. V was trimmed by 0 bases and J by 7 bases, leaving 13 bases between them. Per the germline V gene, CDR1 is SGHDN and CDR2 is FVKESK. The CDR3 reads CASSQEGRDGQPQHF. For the CDR3, the DNA is TGTGCCAGCAGCCAAGAGGGCAGGGACGGCCAGCCCCAGCATTTT.

V usage is TRBV5-1 and J usage is TRBJ1-2, with D perhaps TRBD1 (6 bases). The CDR3 has 12 amino acids. Germline-derived CDR1 and CDR2 are SGHRS and YFSETQ. The germline V and J ends were trimmed by 4 bases and 5 bases, with 9 bases remaining between them. Written as DNA, the CDR3 is TGCGCCAGCAGCCCAGGACAGTATGGCTACACCTTC. It yields the protein CASSPGQYGYTF.

The V call is TRBV20-1, the J call TRBJ1-1; TRBD1 is a possible D gene (6 bases). The germline CDR1 and CDR2 sequences are DFQATT and SNEGSKA (reference sequence). V shed 3 bases and J shed 4 bases, with 6 bases lying between them. The CDR3 extends over 11 amino acids. CDR3 sequence reads: CSASRGTEAFF. The CDR3 nucleotides read TGCAGTGCTAGCAGGGGCACTGAAGCTTTCTTT.

The chain is built from TRBV7-9 and TRBJ1-1; TRBD1 agrees at 8 bases. V was pared by 5 bases and J by 1 base, with 6 bases of the junction left unmatched. The CDR3 loop spans 15 amino acids. Germline V lookup: CDR1 SEHNR, CDR2 FQNEAQ (reference sequence). The CDR3 is CASSLDRGQNTEAFF. The CDR3 DNA reads as TGTGCCAGCAGCCTCGACAGGGGACAGAACACTGAAGCTTTCTTT.

This chain joins TRBV14 and TRBJ1-2; the D gene is possibly TRBD1 (5 bases). Trimming cost V 5 bases and J 6 bases, with 19 bases left between them. Germline V gene lookup returns CDR1 SGHDN and CDR2 FVKESK. The CDR3 extends over 15 amino acids. CDR3 sequence reads: CASSSPGTLGHGYTF. CDR3 nucleotide sequence: TGTGCCAGCAGCTCCCCCGGGACCCTTGGACATGGCTACACCTTC.